Below, 27 T cell receptor beta chains from the same sample are listed, as sequenced in a study of radiotherapy plus CTLA-4 blockade in lung cancer. Libraries were prepared by immunoSEQ multiplex PCR; TCRdb keeps only in-frame clonotypes and omits some of them. The sample holds 60,000 to 70,000 clones, 79% seen once. Specimen: peripheral blood, collected from a patient treated with radiotherapy plus ipilimumab. The receptor source for this set is a human donor with non-small cell lung cancer who had a complete response to radiotherapy plus ipilimumab.

This clone was counted a single time. The chain couples TRBV9 to TRBJ2-1, with 7 positions matching TRBD2. Germline assignment: CDR1 SGDLS and CDR2 YYNGEE. The CDR3 extends over 15 amino acids. Trimming took 6 bases from V and 3 from J; bases not matched to a gene: 9. The CDR3 region has the DNA TGTGCCAGCAACACAGAGGGCGGGGGCTACAATGAGCAGTTCTTC. Protein: CASNTEGGGYNEQFF.

The rearrangement links TRBV7-8 to TRBJ1-1, with 7 positions matching TRBD1. Germline V gene lookup returns CDR1 SGHVS and CDR2 FQNEAQ. The CDR3 length is 18 residues. Trimming took 5 bases from V and 1 from J; bases not matched to a gene: 16. For the CDR3, the DNA is TGTGCCAGCAGCCCTAAAAGACAGGGTGAGTGGGGGAACACTGAAGCTTTCTTT. Translating it yields CASSPKRQGEWGNTEAFF.

The V gene is TRBV7-9, the J gene TRBJ1-4; a possible D gene is TRBD1 (5 bases). This CDR3 has 19 residues. Germline lookup yields CDR1 SEHNR and CDR2 FQNEAQ (reference sequence). V shed 6 bases and J shed 0 bases, with 23 bases lying between them. This chain's CDR3 is CASSLKRALLGATNEKLFF. The CDR3 coding sequence is TGTGCCAGCAGTCTCAAAAGGGCTCTCCTAGGGGCAACTAATGAAAAACTGTTTTTT.

The gene calls are TRBV25-1 and TRBJ2-5; 7 positions agree with TRBD1. CDR1 is MGHDK and CDR2 is SYGVNS in the germline V gene. V was pared by 6 bases and J by 4 bases, with 11 bases of the junction left unmatched. The CDR3 totals 15 residues. The CDR3 sequence is CASSPLLGQRETQYF. DNA for the CDR3: TGTGCCAGCAGCCCCCTGTTGGGACAGAGAGAGACCCAGTACTTC.

The V gene is TRBV12-5, the J gene TRBJ1-5; D is unresolved. The CDR3 has 17 residues. V lost 1 base, J lost 0 bases, and 13 bases lay in between. CDR1 and CDR2 from the germline V gene are LGHNT and FRNRAP. Here the CDR3 reads CASGLGYKDFSNQPQHF. CDR3 coding DNA: TGTGCTAGTGGTTTGGGCTACAAGGACTTTAGCAATCAGCCCCAGCATTTT. Based on the CDR3 plus reference TRBV12-5 and TRBJ1-5, the full variable domain is DARVTQTPRHKVTEMGQEVTMRCQPILGHNTVFWYRQTMMQGLELLAYFRNRAPLDDSGMPKDRFSAEMPDATLATLKIQPSEPRDSAVYFCASGLGYKDFSNQPQHFGDGTRLSIL.

J is TRBJ1-5 and V is TRBV6-5; the D gene is possibly TRBD1 (5 bases). Trimming took off 2 bases at V and 8 bases at J, with 16 bases between the two ends. CDR3 length: 15 amino acids. Germline loops: CDR1 MNHEY, CDR2 SVGAGI. The CDR3 reads CASSYGWGGREPQHF. CDR3 nucleotide sequence: TGTGCCAGCAGTTACGGATGGGGCGGCAGGGAGCCCCAGCATTTT.

V gene TRBV30 combines with J gene TRBJ1-5, with a possible D match to TRBD1 (5 bases). CDR3 size: 11 residues. V lost 5 bases to trimming and J lost 6 bases, with 8 bases between them. Germline assignment: CDR1 GTSNPN and CDR2 SVGIG (reference sequence). In nucleotides, the CDR3 is TGTGCCTGGGGGACGAGTCAGCCCCAGCATTTT. Translation gives CAWGTSQPQHF.

Here the CDR3 reads CASSLLSSGVLFTDTQYF. In DNA, the CDR3 is TGTGCCAGCAGCTTACTCTCTAGCGGGGTTTTATTCACGGATACGCAGTATTTT. J is TRBJ2-3 and V is TRBV7-8; 9 bases are a match to TRBD2. Germline V CDR1 and CDR2: SGHVS, FQNEAQ. The CDR3 contains 18 residues. V lost 2 bases, J lost 6 bases, and 15 bases stayed unmatched. Together with reference TRBV7-8 and TRBJ2-3, the CDR3 gives the full variable domain: GAGVSQSPRYKVAKRGQDVALRCDPISGHVSLFWYQQALGQGPEFLTYFQNEAQLDKSGLPSDRFFAERPEGSVSTLKIQRTQQEDSAVYLCASSLLSSGVLFTDTQYFGPGTRLTVL.

The V gene is TRBV5-1, the J gene TRBJ1-6; TRBD1 matches 10 bases. V lost 4 bases and J lost 10; bases outside the gene matches: 14. Germline assignment: CDR1 SGHRS and CDR2 YFSETQ. This CDR3 has 17 amino acids. The CDR3 DNA reads as TGCGCCAGCAGCCAAAAGTCCGGGACAGGGGCTAGGTCACCCCTCCACTTT. It codes for CASSQKSGTGARSPLHF.

The chain employs TRBV5-6 and TRBJ2-7, with no clear D. The CDR3 has 14 amino acids. Trimming left V 4 bases short and J 6 bases short, with 17 bases between. Germline values: CDR1 SGHDT, CDR2 YYEEEE. The CDR3: CASSPDMIPGEQYF. The DNA for the CDR3 is TGTGCCAGCAGCCCTGACATGATCCCGGGCGAGCAGTACTTC.

The V gene is TRBV11-2, the J gene TRBJ2-7, with TRBD2 as a possible D gene (5 bases). CDR3 size: 14 residues. Per germline, CDR1 SGHAT and CDR2 FQNNGV. Deletions cut 0 bases from V and 6 bases from J, with 12 bases between. The CDR3 sequence is CASSLDLWEREQYV. The CDR3 bases are TGTGCCAGCAGCTTAGATCTCTGGGAGCGCGAGCAGTACGTC.

There are a few counts of this clone. This sequence joins TRBV7-9 and TRBJ2-7; D uncertain. CDR3 size: 15 residues. Trimming shortened V by 3 bases and J by 6 bases, and 18 bases separated the two germline ends. In germline, CDR1 is SEHNR, CDR2 FQNEAQ (reference sequence). CDR3 residues: CASSFEAPPRSEQYF. The DNA of the CDR3 is TGTGCCAGCAGCTTCGAAGCCCCCCCCAGGAGCGAGCAGTACTTC.

As to this clone: A read error is likely, as this CDR3 ends without the conserved phenylalanine or tryptophan. V gene TRBV28 combines with J gene TRBJ1-1; TRBD1 might be the D (6 bases). V was trimmed by 5 bases and J by 1 base, leaving 14 bases between them. This CDR3 is 15 amino acids long. Germline V gene lookup returns CDR1 MDHEN and CDR2 SYDVKM. The CDR3 loop is CASSLGGQANTEAFL. For the CDR3, the DNA is TGTGCCAGCAGTCTTGGGGGGCAGGCGAACACTGAAGCTTTCCTT.

The chain employs TRBV30 and TRBJ1-3; D not certain. The CDR3 runs 14 residues. CDR1 is GTSNPN and CDR2 is SVGIG in the germline V gene (reference sequence). V lost 1 base, J lost 3 bases, and 10 bases lay in between. The CDR3 reads CAWSAGDLGNTIYF. Written as DNA, the CDR3 is TGTGCCTGGAGTGCAGGAGATCTTGGAAACACCATATATTTT. The variable domain in full, with the rest retrieved from reference TRBV30 and TRBJ1-3, is SQTIHQWPATLVQPVGSPLSLECTVEGTSNPNLYWYRQAAGRGLQLLFYSVGIGQISSEVPQNLSASRPQDRQFILSSKKLLLSDSGFYLCAWSAGDLGNTIYFGEGSWLTVV.

This chain connects TRBV4-1 to TRBJ2-2, with TRBD2 matching 13 bases. Germline V gene data show CDR1 as MGHRA and CDR2 as YSYEKL. This CDR3 is 20 amino acids long. The V gene end was trimmed by 0 bases and the J gene end by 7 bases; junction bases not matched to a gene: 14. The CDR3 DNA sequence: TGCGCCAGCAGCCAAGATAAGGGACTAGCGGGGAGGGGTCGGAGCGGGGAGCTGTTTTTT. It yields the protein CASSQDKGLAGRGRSGELFF.

The chain joins TRBV7-2 to TRBJ2-1, with 15 bases fitting TRBD2. The V segment lost 0 bases and the J segment 7 bases; nucleotides outside the gene matches: 4. Per the germline V gene, CDR1 is SGHTA and CDR2 is FQGNSA. This CDR3 has 17 residues. The CDR3 reads CASSLAGTSGGRNEQFF. CDR3 DNA sequence: TGTGCCAGCAGCTTAGCGGGGACTAGCGGGGGGAGGAATGAGCAGTTCTTC.

V and J are TRBV15 and TRBJ1-2; the match to TRBD1 covers 7 bases. The J segment lost 0 bases and the V segment lost 5 bases, leaving 0 bases of the junction unmatched. Per germline, CDR1 LNHNV and CDR2 YYDKDF (reference sequence). CDR3 length: 13 amino acids. CDR3 amino acids: CATSQGANYGYTF. CDR3 nucleotide sequence: TGTGCCACCAGCCAGGGGGCTAACTATGGCTACACCTTC.

This clone was observed a handful of times. This chain links TRBV7-2 with TRBJ2-3; TRBD2 aligns across 12 bases. CDR1 is SGHTA and CDR2 is FQGNSA in the germline V gene. The V gene end was trimmed by 2 bases and the J gene end by 4 bases; junction bases not matched to a gene: 13. This CDR3 region has 19 residues. The CDR3 is CASSLHLAGGPLRADTQYF. In DNA form, the CDR3 reads TGTGCCAGCAGCTTACATCTAGCGGGAGGGCCTCTTAGGGCAGATACGCAGTATTTT.

The chain uses TRBV6-5 and TRBJ1-1; D is ambiguous. V lost 0 bases and J lost 11, with 19 bases in between. The CDR3 is made up of 15 amino acids. Germline lookup yields CDR1 MNHEY and CDR2 SVGAGI. CDR3 DNA sequence: TGTGCCAGCAGTTACTCGATGCTGACGCGGACGGTGGCTTTCTTT. It translates to CASSYSMLTRTVAFF.

The chain carries TRBV7-9 and TRBJ1-6, with 7 bases matching TRBD1. Germline CDR1 and CDR2: SEHNR and FQNEAQ (reference sequence). The CDR3 is 15 residues long. Losses at the gene ends were 5 bases for V and 7 bases for J; bases not matched to a gene: 8. In DNA, the CDR3 is TGTGCCAGCAGCCCACGACAGGGAGCAAATTCACCCCTCCACTTT. Translation gives CASSPRQGANSPLHF.

This chain links TRBV7-9 with TRBJ1-5; D unresolved. Trimming shortened V by 1 base and J by 7 bases, and 8 bases separated the two germline ends. This CDR3 has 13 amino acids. The V gene's germline CDR1 is SEHNR and CDR2 FQNEAQ (reference sequence). The CDR3: CASSLEPRQPQHF. CDR3 in DNA: TGTGCCAGCAGCTTAGAGCCCCGACAGCCCCAGCATTTT.

This clone was picked up one time. V usage is TRBV5-1 and J usage is TRBJ2-3, with D possibly matching TRBD2 (5 bases). Per the germline V gene, CDR1 is SGHRS and CDR2 is YFSETQ. CDR3 size: 16 residues. The V end lost 0 bases, the J end lost 3 bases, and 14 bases lay between the germline ends. CDR3 sequence (DNA): TGCGCCAGCAGCTTGGGGGAGTACGTAGTGACAGATACGCAGTATTTT. Translated: CASSLGEYVVTDTQYF.

The chain carries TRBV7-2 and TRBJ2-5; D not certain. Trimming removed 4 bases from V and 7 bases from J, with 7 bases in between. This CDR3 contains 11 residues. The germline CDR1 and CDR2 sequences are SGHTA and FQGNSA. CDR3 amino acids: CASSSGPTQYF. The CDR3 DNA reads as TGTGCCAGCAGCTCCGGACCGACCCAGTACTTC.

In its sample, this clone was seen once. The V and J genes are TRBV18 and TRBJ2-3; D unresolved. Germline V CDR1 and CDR2: KGHSH, LQKENI. V lost 6 bases and J 6 bases, leaving 13 bases between the germline ends. This CDR3 comprises 13 residues. CDR3 region: CASSLTRVDTQYF. CDR3 DNA sequence: TGTGCCAGCTCCCTAACAAGAGTTGATACGCAGTATTTT. The complete variable domain, with remaining parts taken from reference TRBV18 and TRBJ2-3, reads NAGVMQNPRHLVRRRGQEARLRCSPMKGHSHVYWYRQLPEEGLKFMVYLQKENIIDESGMPKERFSAEFPKEGPSILRIQQVVRGDSAAYFCASSLTRVDTQYFGPGTRLTVL.

This clone has a single count. This likely comes from a read error, as the CDR3 has no conserved phenylalanine or tryptophan at its end. No DNA is shown, since the ends of the CDR3 on it are uncertain; the CDR3 is the one TCRdb lists. CDR3 region: CASSKDWRAGNWVS. The rearrangement uses TRBV21-1 and TRBJ2-3; TRBD2 was called by the table and not checked on the DNA. TRBV21-1 is annotated as a pseudogene. The CDR3 has 14 amino acids, counting both end residues.

J is TRBJ1-2 and V is TRBV6-6; no clear D gene. Trimming left V 0 bases short and J 4 bases short, with 15 bases between. Germline CDR1 reads MNHNY; CDR2 reads SVGAGI (reference sequence). This CDR3 is 16 amino acids long. CDR3 in DNA: TGTGCCAGCAGTTACTCATCCCCGGAGACGAGCTATGGCTACACCTTC. Translating it yields CASSYSSPETSYGYTF.

This chain links TRBV10-1 with TRBJ2-7; possibly TRBD1 for D (8 bases). Between the trimmed V and J ends, which lost 6 bases and 9 bases, there was a span of 27 bases. Germline V gene lookup returns CDR1 WNHNN and CDR2 SYGVQD (reference sequence). The CDR3 covers 16 residues. CDR3 sequence: CASRPADREGTGGQYV. The CDR3, as DNA: TGCGCCAGCAGACCCGCGGACAGGGAGGGAACGGGTGGGCAGTACGTC.